This T cell receptor beta chain was found in a study of blood T cell repertoires in COVID-19. At the level of the study: Spain, Italy and the United States supplied samples that represented acute and convalescent COVID-19.

Generated by immunoSEQ multiplex PCR, the TCRdb table keeps only in-frame clones and is missing some. The table lists about 330,000 clones, approximately 90% of them singletons, with 3.5% to 4% in the top ten. CDR3 length equals 15 residues. Germline V gives CDR1 SGHNT, CDR2 YYREEE (reference sequence). V was cut by 4 bases and J by 1 base, with 11 bases left in between. This sequence was found in a woman aged 45 to 65 with active or convalescent COVID-19. This chain joins TRBV5-4 and TRBJ2-2, with D perhaps matching TRBD1 (5 bases). The source material was peripheral blood. The CDR3 region has the DNA TGTGCCAGCAGCCCGCAGACAGTGAACACCGGGGAGCTGTTTTTT. Protein sequence: CASSPQTVNTGELFF.